The 10 T cell receptor beta chains below all came from one sample that was sequenced in a study of shared clonotypes between healthy human individuals. Produced via immunoSEQ multiplex PCR; TCRdb's table is partial and in-frame only. Of 2.3 million or so clones detected, over 85% appear once; the ten largest clones hold about 0.39%. The sample consisted of naive CD4+ T cells from PBMCs. Subset in this sample: CD45RA+ positively selected. Receptors were obtained from a man in his late teens or twenties in good health. Some clones in this sample may be carry-over from other donors' samples.

V usage is TRBV7-9 and J usage is TRBJ1-6; D is uncertain. The CDR3 is made up of 12 amino acids. V lost 1 base, J lost 13 bases, and 8 bases lay in between. Germline V gene lookup returns CDR1 SEHNR and CDR2 FQNEAQ (reference sequence). The CDR3 coding sequence is TGTGCCAGCAGCTTAGTTCCGGGCCCCCTCCACTTT. Residues: CASSLVPGPLHF.

V gene TRBV5-1 combines with J gene TRBJ2-7; D gene ambiguous. Germline V gene lookup returns CDR1 SGHRS and CDR2 YFSETQ. This CDR3 has 15 residues. V gave up 0 bases and J gave up 2 bases, with 12 bases separating them. CDR3 coding DNA: TGCGCCAGCAGCTTGGAAGGGCGGATCCCCTACGAGCAGTACTTC. It is translated as CASSLEGRIPYEQYF. Filled out from reference TRBV5-1 and TRBJ2-7, the complete variable domain reads KAGVTQTPRYLIKTRGQQVTLSCSPISGHRSVSWYQQTPGQGLQFLFEYFSETQRNKGNFPGRFSGRQFSNSRSEMNVSTLELGDSALYLCASSLEGRIPYEQYFGPGTRLTVT.

Comments on this clone: The same CDR3 is also encoded by other DNA sequences in this sample. The chain employs TRBV6-5 and TRBJ2-7, with 10 bases fitting TRBD2. The CDR3 is made up of 15 amino acids. Germline values: CDR1 MNHEY, CDR2 SVGAGI. Unmatched junction bases numbered 9, after V lost 6 bases and J lost 4 bases. As DNA, the CDR3 is TGTGCCAGCAGCCCAAGGCTAGCGGGAGCATACGAGCAGTACTTC. Translating it yields CASSPRLAGAYEQYF.

V usage is TRBV6-4 and J usage is TRBJ2-1; the D gene is possibly TRBD2 (6 bases). Trimming left V 7 bases short and J 4 bases short, with 17 bases between. CDR3 length: 15 residues. CDR1 is MRHNA, CDR2 SNTAGT, per germline. The CDR3 protein is CASISRENSYNEQFF. Written as DNA, the CDR3 is TGTGCCAGCATATCACGGGAGAACTCTTACAATGAGCAGTTCTTC.

Details on this clone: This sample includes further DNA sequences coding for the same CDR3. The rearrangement joins TRBV5-1 to TRBJ1-4; D uncertain. The CDR3 runs to 13 residues. V was clipped by 0 bases and J by 8 bases, with 8 bases between them. Germline-derived CDR1 and CDR2 are SGHRS and YFSETQ. In DNA form, the CDR3 reads TGCGCCAGCAGCTTGGGATCAGGAGAAAAACTGTTTTTT. Its protein is CASSLGSGEKLFF.

V gene TRBV18 combines with J gene TRBJ2-3; TRBD2 matches 9 bases. The junction had 6 bases not matched to a gene; V was cut back by 3 bases and J by 2 bases. CDR1 is KGHSH, CDR2 LQKENI, per germline. The CDR3 is 16 amino acids. The CDR3 here is CASSPSLAGNTDTQYF. CDR3 in DNA: TGTGCCAGCTCACCTTCTCTAGCGGGGAACACAGATACGCAGTATTTT.

V usage is TRBV4-2 and J usage is TRBJ1-2; D gene ambiguous. Germline V gene sequence: CDR1 LGHNA, CDR2 YNFKEQ. The CDR3 has 15 residues. The V end lost 0 bases, the J end lost 7 bases, and 15 bases lay between the germline ends. CDR3 coding DNA: TGTGCCAGCAGCCAAGATCGGTTCTCCCCCTTTGGCTACACCTTC. Protein product: CASSQDRFSPFGYTF.

This chain connects TRBV5-1 to TRBJ1-5, with a weak D call TRBD1 (5 bases). The germline V gene has CDR1 SGHRS and CDR2 YFSETQ. The CDR3 totals 14 residues. V was clipped by 4 bases and J by 3 bases, with 11 bases between them. The CDR3 protein is CASSAGHDNQPQHF. The CDR3 region has the DNA TGCGCCAGCAGCGCCGGACACGACAATCAGCCCCAGCATTTT.

Points on this clone: The identical CDR3 is also encoded by other nucleotide sequences in the sample. V is TRBV5-1 and J is TRBJ2-2; TRBD1 aligns across 9 bases. With 0 bases clipped from V and 6 bases from J, the junction kept 3 bases outside the gene matches. Germline V gene lookup returns CDR1 SGHRS and CDR2 YFSETQ. The CDR3 contains 15 residues. This chain's CDR3 is CASSLGDRVAGELFF. In DNA, the CDR3 is TGCGCCAGCAGCTTGGGGGACAGGGTAGCCGGGGAGCTGTTTTTT.

In the case of this clone: Other DNA sequences within the sample encode an identical CDR3. The V and J genes are TRBV5-1 and TRBJ2-3, with D unresolved. Trimming left V 0 bases short and J 4 bases short, with 9 bases between. The CDR3 consists of 14 residues. Germline CDR1 and CDR2: SGHRS and YFSETQ. In nucleotides, the CDR3 is TGCGCCAGCAGCTTGGCGGGTAGCTCAGATACGCAGTATTTT. Translated, it gives CASSLAGSSDTQYF.